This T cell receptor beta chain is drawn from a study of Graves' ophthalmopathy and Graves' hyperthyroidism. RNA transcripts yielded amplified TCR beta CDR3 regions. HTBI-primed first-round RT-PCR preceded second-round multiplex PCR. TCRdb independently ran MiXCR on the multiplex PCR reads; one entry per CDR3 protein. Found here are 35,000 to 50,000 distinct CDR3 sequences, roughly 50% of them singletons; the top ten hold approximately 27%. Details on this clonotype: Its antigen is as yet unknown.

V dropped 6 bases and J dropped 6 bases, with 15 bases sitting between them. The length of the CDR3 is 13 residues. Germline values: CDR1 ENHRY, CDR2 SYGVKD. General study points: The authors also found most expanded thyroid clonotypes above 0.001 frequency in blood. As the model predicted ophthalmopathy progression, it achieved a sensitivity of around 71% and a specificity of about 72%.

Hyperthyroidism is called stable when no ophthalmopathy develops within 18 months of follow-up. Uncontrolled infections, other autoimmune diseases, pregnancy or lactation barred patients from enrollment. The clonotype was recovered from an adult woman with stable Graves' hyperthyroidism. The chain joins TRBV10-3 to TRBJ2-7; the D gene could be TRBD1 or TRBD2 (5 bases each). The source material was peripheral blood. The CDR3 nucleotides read TGTGCCATCAGCGCGGACCGGGGCGGCGAGCAGTACTTC. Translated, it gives CAISADRGGEQYF.